The T cell receptor (beta chain) described here comes from a study of identifying expanded T cells in peripheral blood. Germline-derived CDR1 and CDR2 are SGHVS and FQNEAQ. CDR3 size: 12 residues. V was trimmed by 4 bases and J by 2 bases, leaving 4 bases between them. Profiled with immunoSEQ multiplex PCR; TCRdb holds only in-frame clones, not every one. The table includes about 78,000 clones, approximately 90% detected once. The clonotype comes from a person aged 18 to 69 in good health. The V and J genes are TRBV7-8 and TRBJ2-3; no clear D gene. The sequenced sample consisted of blood. For the CDR3, the DNA is TGTGCCAGCAGCTCCCACACAGATACGCAGTATTTT. Translated: CASSSHTDTQYF. The variable domain in full, with the rest retrieved from reference TRBV7-8 and TRBJ2-3, is GAGVSQSPRYKVAKRGQDVALRCDPISGHVSLFWYQQALGQGPEFLTYFQNEAQLDKSGLPSDRFFAERPEGSVSTLKIQRTQQEDSAVYLCASSSHTDTQYFGPGTRLTVL.